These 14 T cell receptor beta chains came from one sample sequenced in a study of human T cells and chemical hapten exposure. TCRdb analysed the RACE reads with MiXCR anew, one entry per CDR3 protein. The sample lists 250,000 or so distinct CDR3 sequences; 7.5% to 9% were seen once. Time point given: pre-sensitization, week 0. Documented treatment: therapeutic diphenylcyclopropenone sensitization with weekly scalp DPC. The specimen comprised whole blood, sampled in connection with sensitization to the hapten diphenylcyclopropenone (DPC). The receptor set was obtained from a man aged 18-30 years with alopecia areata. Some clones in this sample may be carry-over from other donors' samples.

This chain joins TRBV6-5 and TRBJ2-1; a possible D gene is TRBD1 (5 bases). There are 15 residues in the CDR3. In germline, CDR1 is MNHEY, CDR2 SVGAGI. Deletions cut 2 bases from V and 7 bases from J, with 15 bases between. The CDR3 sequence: CASSYGQGRDNEQFF. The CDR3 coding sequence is TGTGCCAGCAGTTACGGGCAGGGAAGGGATAATGAGCAGTTCTTC.

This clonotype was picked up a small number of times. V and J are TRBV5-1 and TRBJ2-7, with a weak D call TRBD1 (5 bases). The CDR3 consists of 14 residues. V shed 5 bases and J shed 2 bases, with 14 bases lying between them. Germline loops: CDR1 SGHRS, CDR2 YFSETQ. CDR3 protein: CASRNADRAYEQYF. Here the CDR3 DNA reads TGCGCCAGCAGAAATGCCGACAGAGCCTACGAGCAGTACTTC.

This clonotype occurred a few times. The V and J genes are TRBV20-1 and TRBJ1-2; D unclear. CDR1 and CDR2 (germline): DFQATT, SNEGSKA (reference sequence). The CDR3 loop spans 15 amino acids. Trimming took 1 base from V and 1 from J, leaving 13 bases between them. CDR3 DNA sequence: TGCAGTGCTAGAGCCGGGTGGACGGATAACTATGGCTACACCTTC. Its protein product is CSARAGWTDNYGYTF.

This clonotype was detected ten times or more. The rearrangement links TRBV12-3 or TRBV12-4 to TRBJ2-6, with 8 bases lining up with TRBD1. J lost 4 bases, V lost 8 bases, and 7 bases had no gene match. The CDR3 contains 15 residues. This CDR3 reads CASSRTGNGANVLTF. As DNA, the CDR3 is TGTGCCAGCTCACGGACAGGGAACGGGGCCAACGTCCTGACTTTC.

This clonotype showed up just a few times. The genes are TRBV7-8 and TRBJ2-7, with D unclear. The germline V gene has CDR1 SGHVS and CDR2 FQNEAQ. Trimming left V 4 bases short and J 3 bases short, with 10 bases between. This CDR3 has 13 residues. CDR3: CASSYGPVYEQYF. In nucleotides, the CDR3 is TGTGCCAGCAGCTATGGACCCGTCTACGAGCAGTACTTC. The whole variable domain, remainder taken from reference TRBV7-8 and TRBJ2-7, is GAGVSQSPRYKVAKRGQDVALRCDPISGHVSLFWYQQALGQGPEFLTYFQNEAQLDKSGLPSDRFFAERPEGSVSTLKIQRTQQEDSAVYLCASSYGPVYEQYFGPGTRLTVT.

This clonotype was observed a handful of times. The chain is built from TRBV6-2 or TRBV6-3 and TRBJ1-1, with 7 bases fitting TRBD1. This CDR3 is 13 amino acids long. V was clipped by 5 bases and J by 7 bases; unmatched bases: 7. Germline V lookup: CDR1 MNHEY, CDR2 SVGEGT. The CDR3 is CASSPTGRREAFF. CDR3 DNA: TGTGCCAGCAGTCCGACAGGGAGGCGTGAAGCTTTCTTT.

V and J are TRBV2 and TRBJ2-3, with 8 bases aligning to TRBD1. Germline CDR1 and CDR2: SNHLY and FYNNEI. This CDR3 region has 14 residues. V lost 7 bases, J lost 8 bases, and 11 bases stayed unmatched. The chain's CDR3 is CASKESQGASTQYF. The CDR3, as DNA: TGTGCCAGCAAAGAGAGCCAGGGGGCAAGTACGCAGTATTTT.

Here the CDR3 reads CASSSSGQGFNEQYF. CDR3 DNA: TGTGCCAGCAGTTCCTCGGGACAGGGTTTTAACGAGCAGTACTTC. The V call is TRBV28, the J call TRBJ2-7; TRBD1 matches 9 bases. The germline CDR1 and CDR2 sequences are MDHEN and SYDVKM. Trimming at V came to 4 bases and at J to 5 bases, leaving 9 bases not matched to a gene. The CDR3 runs 15 residues.

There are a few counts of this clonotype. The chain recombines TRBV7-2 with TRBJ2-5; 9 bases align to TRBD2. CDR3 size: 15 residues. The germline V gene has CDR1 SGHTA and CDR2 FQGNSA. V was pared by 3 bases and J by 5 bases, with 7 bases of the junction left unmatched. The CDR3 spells CASSFGGGAFETQYF. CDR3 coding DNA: TGTGCCAGCAGCTTTGGCGGGGGGGCATTCGAGACCCAGTACTTC.

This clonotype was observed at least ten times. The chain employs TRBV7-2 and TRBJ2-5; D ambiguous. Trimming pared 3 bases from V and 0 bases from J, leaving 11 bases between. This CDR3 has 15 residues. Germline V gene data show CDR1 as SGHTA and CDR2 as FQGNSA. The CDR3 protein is CASSFSYSNQETQYF. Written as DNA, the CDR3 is TGTGCCAGCAGCTTTTCGTACAGTAACCAAGAGACCCAGTACTTC.

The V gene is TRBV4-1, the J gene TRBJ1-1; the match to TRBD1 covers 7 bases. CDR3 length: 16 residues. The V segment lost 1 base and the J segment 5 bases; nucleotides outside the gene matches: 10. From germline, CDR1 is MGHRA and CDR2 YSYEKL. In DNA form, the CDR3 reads TGCGCCAGCAGCCAAGGTCTGGACAGGTTAAGGACTGAAGCTTTCTTT. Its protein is CASSQGLDRLRTEAFF.

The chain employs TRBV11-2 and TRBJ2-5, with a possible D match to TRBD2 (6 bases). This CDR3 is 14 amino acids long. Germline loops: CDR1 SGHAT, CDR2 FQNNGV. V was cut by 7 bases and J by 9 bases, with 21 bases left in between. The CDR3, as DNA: TGTGCCAGCACCCGAACCCCGGGGCCGGGGGCCCAGTACTTC. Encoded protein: CASTRTPGPGAQYF. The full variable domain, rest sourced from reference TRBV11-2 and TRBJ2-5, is EAGVAQSPRYKIIEKRQSVAFWCNPISGHATLYWYQQILGQGPKLLIQFQNNGVVDDSQLPKDRFSAERLKGVDSTLKIQPAKLEDSAVYLCASTRTPGPGAQYFGPGTRLLVL.

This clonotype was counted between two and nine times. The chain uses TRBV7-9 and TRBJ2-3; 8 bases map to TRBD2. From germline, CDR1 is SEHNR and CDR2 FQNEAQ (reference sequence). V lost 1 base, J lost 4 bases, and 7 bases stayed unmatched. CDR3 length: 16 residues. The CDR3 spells CASSLGAGASADTQYF. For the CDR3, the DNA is TGTGCCAGCAGCTTAGGAGCGGGGGCGAGCGCAGATACGCAGTATTTT. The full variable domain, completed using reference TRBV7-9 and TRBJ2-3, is DTGVSQNPRHKITKRGQNVTFRCDPISEHNRLYWYRQTLGQGPEFLTYFQNEAQLEKSRLLSDRFSAERPKGSFSTLEIQRTEQGDSAMYLCASSLGAGASADTQYFGPGTRLTVL.

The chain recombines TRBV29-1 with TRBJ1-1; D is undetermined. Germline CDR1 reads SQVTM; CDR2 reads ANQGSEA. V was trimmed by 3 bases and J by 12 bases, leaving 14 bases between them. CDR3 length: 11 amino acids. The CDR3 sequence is CSVDFRRISFF. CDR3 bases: TGCAGCGTTGATTTCAGGAGGATTTCTTTCTTT.